The entry below gives a single TCR beta chain sequence along with its context. The data were obtained in a study of cytomegalovirus exposure and HLA in healthy donors. All the people who gave samples were healthy bone marrow donors. The PCR had 60 Vbeta and 13 Jbeta primers. TCRdb's copy holds only in-frame clones and misses some; the assay was immunoSEQ multiplex PCR. The table records 130,000 or so clones, over 50% of them present only once. Germline assignment: CDR1 MNHEY and CDR2 SVGAGI. The CDR3 runs to 14 residues. Trimming cost V 6 bases and J 0 bases; bases outside gene matches: 4. This chain joins TRBV6-5 and TRBJ2-5, with 7 bases aligning to TRBD2. Material: PBMCs. This sequence was found in a woman in her thirties or forties in good health and CMV-seropositive. CDR3 DNA: TGTGCCAGCAGCCGGGACTACGACCAAGAGACCCAGTACTTC. The encoded protein is CASSRDYDQETQYF.